The 12 T cell receptor beta chains below all came from one sample that was sequenced in a study of T cell responses to AZD1222 COVID-19 vaccine (TCRdb year 2021). Library prep was done by the immunoSEQ multiplex PCR assay. As stored in TCRdb, this immuneACCESS dataset retains in-frame rearrangements with V and J assigned. A fraction of the clones does not appear; measured against another copy, unresolved V genes explain less than half of the discrepancy, and the remainder lacks a known reason. The sample table contains roughly 87,000 clones; only one count was recorded for roughly 90% of them. The ten largest clones represent just over 5.5% of the sample. What the time point label conveys for this sample: about 28 days (+/-7) after the second vaccine dose. Specimen: peripheral blood, collected 28 days after the second AZD1222 dose. The receptors were sampled from an adult who received the AZD1222 COVID-19 vaccine.

The chain joins TRBV29-1 to TRBJ1-1; D perhaps matches TRBD1 (6 bases). The V end was cut by 6 bases, the J end by 5 bases, with 13 bases between. Germline loops: CDR1 SQVTM, CDR2 ANQGSEA. The CDR3 is 12 residues long. The CDR3, as DNA: TGCAGCGTGGGGGGGACATTAACTGAAGCTTTCTTT. As protein: CSVGGTLTEAFF.

V and J are TRBV6-1 and TRBJ2-7, with TRBD1 as a possible D gene (6 bases). Per the germline V gene, CDR1 is MNHNS and CDR2 is SASEGT. Trimming shortened V by 1 base and J by 7 bases, and 23 bases separated the two germline ends. CDR3 size: 17 residues. For the CDR3, the DNA is TGTGCCAGCAGTGAAGTAAGATCCGGGACACGATTAACGGAGCAGTACTTC. Amino acid sequence: CASSEVRSGTRLTEQYF.

On this clone: Other DNA variants within this sample encode the same CDR3. The V call is TRBV5-1, the J call TRBJ1-1; D gene uncertain. V lost 0 bases, J lost 0 bases, and 6 bases lay in between. The CDR3 has 14 amino acids. Germline CDR1 is SGHRS and CDR2 is YFSETQ. Written as DNA, the CDR3 is TGCGCCAGCAGCTTGGGCACATTGAACACTGAAGCTTTCTTT. Translated: CASSLGTLNTEAFF.

This chain connects TRBV14 to TRBJ2-5; no clear D. The germline V and J ends were trimmed by 1 base and 4 bases, with 4 bases remaining between them. Germline CDR1 SGHDN, CDR2 FVKESK. The CDR3 spans 12 residues. CDR3 bases: TGTGCCAGCAGCCAAGCCATAGAGACCCAGTACTTC. Protein sequence: CASSQAIETQYF.

V usage is TRBV6-5 and J usage is TRBJ2-1; D is uncertain. Trimming shortened V by 8 bases and J by 5 bases, and 10 bases separated the two germline ends. This CDR3 region has 12 residues. Germline V gene lookup returns CDR1 MNHEY and CDR2 SVGAGI. The CDR3 reads CASSEWNNEQFF. CDR3 DNA: TGTGCCAGCTCGGAGTGGAACAATGAGCAGTTCTTC.

The CDR3 DNA follows: TGTGCCAGCAGCGTATATGACGCCCTCCCCTACTCAATACCGAGAAGCTCTGGAAACACCATATATTTT. As protein: CASSVYDALPYSIPRSSGNTIYF. The rearrangement links TRBV9 to TRBJ1-3; D unresolved. V lost 1 base to trimming and J lost 0 bases, with 32 bases between them. The CDR3 spans 23 residues. From germline, CDR1 is SGDLS and CDR2 YYNGEE.

The chain has TRBV2 and TRBJ2-1; 9 bases match TRBD2. After removal of 3 bases from V and 8 bases from J, the junction contained 8 bases not matched to a gene. The CDR3 length is 15 residues. The germline CDR1 and CDR2 sequences are SNHLY and FYNNEI. CDR3 in DNA: TGTGCCAGCAGTGAGGCGGGGGGGCGTCAGTATGAGCAGTTCTTC. This sequence encodes CASSEAGGRQYEQFF.

The rearrangement uses TRBV9 and TRBJ2-7; the D gene could be TRBD1 or TRBD2 (5 bases each). V was cut by 3 bases and J by 2 bases, with 15 bases left in between. This CDR3 is built from 15 residues. Per germline, CDR1 SGDLS and CDR2 YYNGEE. The CDR3 region is CASSGWGYGTYEQYF. CDR3 coding DNA: TGTGCCAGCAGCGGGTGGGGGTACGGTACCTACGAGCAGTACTTC.

This chain links TRBV27 with TRBJ2-5, with 10 nucleotides matching TRBD2. This CDR3 comprises 14 residues. V lost 5 bases, J lost 3 bases, and 3 bases stayed unmatched. CDR1 and CDR2 (germline): MNHEY, SMNVEV (reference sequence). The DNA of the CDR3 is TGTGCCAGCAGTCGCGGACTAGCGGAAGAGACCCAGTACTTC. It translates to CASSRGLAEETQYF.

In its sample, this clone was seen a few times. The chain employs TRBV30 and TRBJ1-2, with a tentative D call TRBD1 (5 bases). This CDR3 has 13 amino acids. The germline V gene has CDR1 GTSNPN and CDR2 SVGIG (reference sequence). Trimming cost V 7 bases and J 4 bases, with 16 bases left between them. CDR3 nucleotides: TGTGCCTTCAACCAACAGGCGCTCTATGGCTACACCTTC. Translating gives CAFNQQALYGYTF.

The chain has TRBV21-1 and TRBJ2-7; the table's D call, TRBD1, has no DNA check behind it. TRBV21-1 represents a pseudogene. This CDR3 contains 17 residues. CDR3 sequence: CASSTRLDRGLPYEQYF. CDR3 DNA: TGTGCCAGCAGCACCCGGTTGGACAGGGGTTTACCCTACGAGCAGTACTTC.

V and J are TRBV15 and TRBJ1-2; D gene uncertain. The CDR3 spans 18 residues. The V end lost 0 bases, the J end lost 1 base, and 18 bases lay between the germline ends. Germline V CDR1 and CDR2: LNHNV, YYDKDF (reference sequence). CDR3 residues: CATSRDILGRRDNYGYTF. The CDR3 nucleotides read TGTGCCACCAGCAGAGATATCTTAGGGCGCCGGGATAACTATGGCTACACCTTC.